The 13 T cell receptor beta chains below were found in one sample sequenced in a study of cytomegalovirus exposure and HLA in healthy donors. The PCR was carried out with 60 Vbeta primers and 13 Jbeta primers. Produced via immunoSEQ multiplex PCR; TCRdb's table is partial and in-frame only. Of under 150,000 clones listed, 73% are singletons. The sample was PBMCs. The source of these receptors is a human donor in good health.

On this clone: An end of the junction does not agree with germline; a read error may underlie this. The CDR3 region has the DNA TGTTCCAGCAGCTTAGCTGGGACTAGCGGACCTCTAGCCAAAAACATTCAGTACTTC. This translates into CSSSLAGTSGPLAKNIQYF. V gene TRBV7-9 combines with J gene TRBJ2-4; TRBD2 matches 11 bases. There are 19 residues in the CDR3. In germline, CDR1 is SEHNR, CDR2 FQNEAQ (reference sequence).

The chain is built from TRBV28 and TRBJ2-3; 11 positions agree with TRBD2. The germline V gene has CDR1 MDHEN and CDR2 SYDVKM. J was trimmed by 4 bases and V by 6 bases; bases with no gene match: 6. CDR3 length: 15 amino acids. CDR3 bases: TGTGCCAGCAGGGTAGCGGGGGGGCAGGCAGATACGCAGTATTTT. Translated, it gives CASRVAGGQADTQYF.

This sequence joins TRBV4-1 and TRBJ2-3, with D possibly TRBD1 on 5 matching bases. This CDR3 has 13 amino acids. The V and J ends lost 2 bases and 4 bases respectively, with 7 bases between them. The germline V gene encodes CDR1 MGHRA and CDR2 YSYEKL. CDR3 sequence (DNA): TGCGCCAGCAGCCAACAGGGTTCAGATACGCAGTATTTT. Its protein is CASSQQGSDTQYF.

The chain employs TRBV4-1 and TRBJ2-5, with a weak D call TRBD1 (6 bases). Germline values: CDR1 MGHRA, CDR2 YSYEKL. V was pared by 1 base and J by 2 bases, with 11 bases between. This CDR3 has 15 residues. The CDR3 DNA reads TGCGCCAGCAGCCAAGTAGGGACACCACAAGAGACCCAGTACTTC. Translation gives CASSQVGTPQETQYF.

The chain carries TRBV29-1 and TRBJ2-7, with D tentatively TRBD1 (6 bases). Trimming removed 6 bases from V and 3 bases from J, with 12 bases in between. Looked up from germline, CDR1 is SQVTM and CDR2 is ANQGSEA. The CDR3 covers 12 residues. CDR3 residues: CSVRDIDYEQYF. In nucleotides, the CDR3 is TGCAGCGTCCGGGACATAGACTACGAGCAGTACTTC.

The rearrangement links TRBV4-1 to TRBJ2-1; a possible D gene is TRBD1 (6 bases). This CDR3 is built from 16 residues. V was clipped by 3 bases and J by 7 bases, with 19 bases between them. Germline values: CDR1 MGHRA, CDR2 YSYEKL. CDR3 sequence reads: CASSHRSPPGVNEQFF. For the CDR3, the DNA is TGCGCCAGCAGCCACCGCAGCCCTCCAGGGGTTAATGAGCAGTTCTTC.

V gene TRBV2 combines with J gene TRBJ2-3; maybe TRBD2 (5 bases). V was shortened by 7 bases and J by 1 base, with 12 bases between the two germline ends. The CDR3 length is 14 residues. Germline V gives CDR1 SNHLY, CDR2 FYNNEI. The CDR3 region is CASMSGPGTDTQYF. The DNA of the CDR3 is TGTGCCAGCATGAGCGGACCCGGCACAGATACGCAGTATTTT.

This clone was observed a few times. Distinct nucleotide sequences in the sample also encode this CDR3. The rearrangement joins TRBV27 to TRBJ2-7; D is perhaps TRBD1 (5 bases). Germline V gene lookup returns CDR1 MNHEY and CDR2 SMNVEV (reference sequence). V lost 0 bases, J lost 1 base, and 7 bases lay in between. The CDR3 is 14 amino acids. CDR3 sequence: CASSLSGASYEQYF. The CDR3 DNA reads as TGTGCCAGCAGTTTATCAGGGGCATCCTACGAGCAGTACTTC.

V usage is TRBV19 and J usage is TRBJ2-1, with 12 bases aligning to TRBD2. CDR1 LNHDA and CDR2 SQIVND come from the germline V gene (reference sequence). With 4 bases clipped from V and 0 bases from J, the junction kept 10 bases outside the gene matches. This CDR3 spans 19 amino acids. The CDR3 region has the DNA TGTGCCAGTAGTAGAAAACTAGCGGGAGGCCCGAGCTCCTACAATGAGCAGTTCTTC. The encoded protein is CASSRKLAGGPSSYNEQFF.

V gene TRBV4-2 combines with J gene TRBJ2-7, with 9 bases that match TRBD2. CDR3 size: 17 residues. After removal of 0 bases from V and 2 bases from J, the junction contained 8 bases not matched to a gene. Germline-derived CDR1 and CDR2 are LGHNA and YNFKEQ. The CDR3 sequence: CASSQDYVLAGTYEQYF. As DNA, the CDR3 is TGTGCCAGCAGCCAAGATTATGTTCTAGCGGGGACCTACGAGCAGTACTTC.

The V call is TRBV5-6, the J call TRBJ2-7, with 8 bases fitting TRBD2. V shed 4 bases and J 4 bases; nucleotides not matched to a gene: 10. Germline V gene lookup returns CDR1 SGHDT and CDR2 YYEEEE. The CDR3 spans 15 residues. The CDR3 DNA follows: TGTGCCAGCAGCGAAGGGACTAGGGGACCATACGAGCAGTACTTC. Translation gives CASSEGTRGPYEQYF.

The DNA for the CDR3 is TGTGCCAGCAGTTTTGGCCTAGCTCACAATGAGCAGTTCTTC. Translation: CASSFGLAHNEQFF. The chain has TRBV27 and TRBJ2-1, with a possible D match to TRBD2 (5 bases). This CDR3 region has 14 residues. The germline gives CDR1 MNHEY, CDR2 SMNVEV (reference sequence). V shed 3 bases and J shed 5 bases, with 11 bases lying between them.

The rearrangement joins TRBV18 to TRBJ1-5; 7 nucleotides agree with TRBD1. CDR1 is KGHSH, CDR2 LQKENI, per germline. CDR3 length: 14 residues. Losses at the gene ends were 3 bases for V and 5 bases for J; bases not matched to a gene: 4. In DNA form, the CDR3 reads TGTGCCAGCTCACCGACAGGGCGCGATCAGCCCCAGCATTTT. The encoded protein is CASSPTGRDQPQHF.